The clone carrying this TCR beta chain occurred many times. Its matching antigen is unknown. This CDR3 has 13 residues. V lost 5 bases and J lost 0, with 6 bases in between. Germline-derived CDR1 and CDR2 are SGHTA and FQGNSA. One entry per CDR3 protein, called by TCRdb with MiXCR from the reads. The sample consists of roughly 230,000 distinct CDR3 sequences, 9% to 15% of them appearing once. This sample is part of a study of T cell repertoires in cytomegalovirus infection. Turning to the study itself: Carrying CMV and the relevant HLA type showed in public TCR beta signatures. Overall study results and limits: HLA-C-restricted CMV clonotypes gave the most frequent clonotype in two of eight donors.

Sequences were obtained from PBMCs. The chain carries TRBV7-2 and TRBJ2-3; no definite D call. This TCR derives from a human donor in good health (CMV status not recorded). Some clones in this sample may be carry-over from other donors' samples. The CDR3 nucleotides read TGTGCCAGCAGCGGGTCTAGCACAGATACGCAGTATTTT. Protein product: CASSGSSTDTQYF.